A few counts support the clone carrying this TCR beta chain. What it recognizes is unknown. This specimen belongs to a study of identical twins. From the 5' RACE reads, TCRdb called clonotypes with MiXCR, one entry per CDR3 protein. The table records about 470,000 distinct CDR3 sequences, 24% of them present only once. Study-wide points: Models predicted too little out-of-frame TCR alpha sharing in monozygotic twins. In cord blood, abundant beta clonotypes had fewer insertions; memory showed no trend.

These same records also appear under a second study, on T cells expressing NK-cell markers. As that report states: Among CD8+ T cells from about six donors, dominant NKG2C+ clonotypes accounted for about 1.0-8%.

The sequenced sample was CD4+ T cells sorted from blood. The receptor was isolated from a woman aged 18-30 years in good health.

As DNA, the CDR3 is TGTGCCAGCAGAAGGGACCGAAACACCATATATTTT. It translates to CASRRDRNTIYF. V is TRBV6-5 and J is TRBJ1-3; D might be TRBD1 (5 bases). Germline assignment: CDR1 MNHEY and CDR2 SVGAGI. V was shortened by 6 bases and J by 5 bases, with 8 bases between the two germline ends. The CDR3 is 12 residues long.